Below, 13 T cell receptor beta chains from the same sample are listed, as sequenced in a study of blood T cell repertoires in COVID-19. Clones were read by immunoSEQ multiplex PCR, and TCRdb kept only the in-frame ones, dropping some. In the table there are about 200,000 clones, roughly 83% of which are singletons. The sequencing sample was made of PBMCs or T cells enriched from blood (not recorded which). The source is a man aged 40-49 years with acute COVID-19.

The chain has TRBV7-3 and TRBJ1-3, with D unresolved. CDR3 length: 16 residues. Germline CDR1 SGHTA, CDR2 FQGTGA. V lost 7 bases, J lost 0 bases, and 16 bases lay in between. Here the CDR3 DNA reads TGTGCCAGCACCTATTCCGGGTTTAGCTCTGGAAACACCATATATTTT. This gives the protein CASTYSGFSSGNTIYF.

This clone was seen a few times. The CDR3 bases are TGTGCCTGGAATGACAGGGACGAGCAGTACTTC. This gives the protein CAWNDRDEQYF. This chain joins TRBV30 and TRBJ2-7; TRBD1 agrees at 7 bases. The germline V gene has CDR1 GTSNPN and CDR2 SVGIG (reference sequence). The length of the CDR3 is 11 residues. With 4 bases clipped from V and 5 bases from J, the junction kept 2 bases outside the gene matches.

This CDR3 is CASSQAIQGGSPLHF. The CDR3 coding sequence is TGCGCCAGCAGCCAAGCGATCCAGGGAGGTTCACCCCTCCACTTT. J is TRBJ1-6 and V is TRBV4-3; tentatively, D is TRBD1 (5 bases). V shed 1 base and J shed 9 bases, with 13 bases lying between them. The CDR3 has 15 amino acids. The germline gives CDR1 LGHNA, CDR2 YSLEER.

The rearrangement uses TRBV24-1 and TRBJ1-2, with D perhaps matching TRBD1 (5 bases). V lost 3 bases and J 4 bases, leaving 11 bases between the germline ends. CDR3 size: 14 residues. The V gene's germline CDR1 is KGHDR and CDR2 SFDVKD. The CDR3 loop reads CATSDAGLSYGYTF. Written as DNA, the CDR3 is TGTGCCACCAGTGATGCGGGACTTAGCTATGGCTACACCTTC.

The chain combines TRBV4-3 with TRBJ1-3, with unresolved D. The germline V and J ends were trimmed by 4 bases and 1 base, with 20 bases remaining between them. The CDR3 has 18 amino acids. The V gene's germline CDR1 is LGHNA and CDR2 YSLEER. CDR3 residues: CASSPSVGAPASGNTIYF. CDR3 nucleotides: TGCGCCAGCAGCCCATCTGTGGGAGCTCCGGCATCTGGAAACACCATATATTTT.

The chain joins TRBV5-1 to TRBJ1-5, with D tentatively TRBD1 (5 bases). CDR3 length: 14 residues. Trimming left V 1 base short and J 4 bases short, with 9 bases between. The germline V gene encodes CDR1 SGHRS and CDR2 YFSETQ. CDR3 nucleotides: TGCGCCAGCAGCTTGCTGGGGGGGAATCAGCCCCAGCATTTT. This encodes CASSLLGGNQPQHF.

As concerns this clone: The junction departs from the called germline gene at one end, perhaps through a read error. The genes are TRBV19 and TRBJ1-5, with 8 bases identical to TRBD1. The germline CDR1 and CDR2 sequences are LNHDA and SQIVND (reference sequence). The CDR3 contains 13 residues. The DNA for the CDR3 is TGTGCCAGTAAAGACAGGGGCAACCAGCCCCAGCATTTT. It specifies CASKDRGNQPQHF. Combining the CDR3 with reference TRBV19 and TRBJ1-5 gives the whole variable domain DGGITQSPKYLFRKEGQNVTLSCEQNLNHDAMYWYRQDPGQGLRLIYYSQIVNDFQKGDIAEGYSVSREKKESFPLTVTSAQKNPTAFYLCASKDRGNQPQHFGDGTRLSIL.

This clone occurred once. The chain employs TRBV27 and TRBJ1-4, with D tentatively TRBD1 (6 bases). V lost 5 bases, J lost 7 bases, and 14 bases lay in between. The length of the CDR3 is 14 residues. Germline V gene sequence: CDR1 MNHEY, CDR2 SMNVEV (reference sequence). The CDR3 DNA reads as TGTGCCAGCAGTCTCAGGGGTATTGGTGAAAAACTGTTTTTT. Protein sequence: CASSLRGIGEKLFF.

This chain links TRBV6-6 with TRBJ2-7; D is unresolved. Germline-derived CDR1 and CDR2 are MNHNY and SVGAGI (reference sequence). With 8 bases removed from V and 0 bases from J, the gap between germline ends came to 8 bases. This CDR3 spans 12 amino acids. CDR3 region: CASFRSSYEQYF. The CDR3, as DNA: TGTGCCAGCTTCAGAAGCTCCTACGAGCAGTACTTC.

The rearrangement joins TRBV11-2 to TRBJ2-1, with 10 bases aligning to TRBD2. Germline CDR1 is SGHAT and CDR2 is FQNNGV. Trimming took 1 base from V and 8 from J; bases not matched to a gene: 8. The CDR3 is 16 residues long. The CDR3 DNA sequence: TGTGCCAGCAGCTTAGCCCTAGCGGGAGCCTTGGATGAGCAGTTCTTC. Translation: CASSLALAGALDEQFF.

This chain uses TRBV28 with TRBJ2-7, with TRBD2 identical over 7 bases. V shed 4 bases and J 3 bases; nucleotides not matched to a gene: 9. Germline lookup yields CDR1 MDHEN and CDR2 SYDVKM. The CDR3 consists of 15 residues. CDR3 region: CASSSFSGLLYEQYF. The CDR3 DNA sequence: TGTGCCAGCAGTTCCTTTAGCGGGTTGCTCTACGAGCAGTACTTC.

The chain employs TRBV27 and TRBJ2-5; a weak D match, TRBD1 (5 bases). Trimming removed 8 bases from V and 6 bases from J, with 13 bases in between. CDR1 and CDR2 from the germline V gene are MNHEY and SMNVEV (reference sequence). The CDR3 contains 12 residues. CDR3 nucleotides: TGTGCCAGCGCCACAGGAAAAAAGACCCAGTACTTC. This sequence encodes CASATGKKTQYF.

The gene calls are TRBV9 and TRBJ2-1; unclear D gene. Trimming removed 4 bases from V and 7 bases from J, with 21 bases in between. Germline V gene sequence: CDR1 SGDLS, CDR2 YYNGEE. There are 16 residues in the CDR3. CDR3 amino acids: CASSPTSATPLNEQFF. DNA for the CDR3: TGTGCCAGCAGCCCCACAAGCGCGACTCCGCTTAATGAGCAGTTCTTC.